The 16 T cell receptor beta chains below come from one sample, sequenced in a study of blood T cell repertoires in COVID-19. The protocol was immunoSEQ multiplex PCR, while the TCRdb copy is restricted to in-frame clones and leaves out a portion. The table lists about 100,000 clones, more than 70% of them singletons. The specimen was peripheral blood. The receptors derive from a middle-aged man with active or convalescent COVID-19.

The V and J genes are TRBV19 and TRBJ1-1; D unresolved. The ends were cut back, 3 bases at V and 1 base at J, with 15 bases in the middle. The CDR3 is made up of 16 amino acids. Germline CDR1 and CDR2: LNHDA and SQIVND (reference sequence). CDR3 amino acids: CASSIRRGSGNTEAFF. CDR3 in DNA: TGTGCCAGTAGTATTAGGCGAGGGTCGGGGAACACTGAAGCTTTCTTT. The full variable domain, with the rest looked up from reference TRBV19 and TRBJ1-1, is DGGITQSPKYLFRKEGQNVTLSCEQNLNHDAMYWYRQDPGQGLRLIYYSQIVNDFQKGDIAEGYSVSREKKESFPLTVTSAQKNPTAFYLCASSIRRGSGNTEAFFGQGTRLTVV.

V and J are TRBV19 and TRBJ2-1, with 8 bases matching TRBD2. V lost 3 bases and J lost 4; bases outside the gene matches: 5. Germline CDR1 and CDR2: LNHDA and SQIVND (reference sequence). The CDR3 contains 15 residues. CDR3 DNA: TGTGCCAGTAGTATCCTTAGCGGGAAGTACAATGAGCAGTTCTTC. Its translation is CASSILSGKYNEQFF.

The J gene is TRBJ2-7, the V gene TRBV7-9, with D uncertain. V was trimmed by 3 bases and J by 5 bases, leaving 8 bases between them. CDR1 and CDR2 from the germline V gene are SEHNR and FQNEAQ (reference sequence). The CDR3 length is 12 residues. In DNA, the CDR3 is TGTGCCAGCAGCTTTGCCGGAGACGAGCAGTACTTC. Encoded protein: CASSFAGDEQYF.

This clone was counted once. V usage is TRBV4-3 and J usage is TRBJ2-2; TRBD2 matches 7 bases. The CDR3 is 17 amino acids. Germline V gene sequence: CDR1 LGHNA, CDR2 YSLEER. V lost 3 bases, J lost 5 bases, and 12 bases stayed unmatched. The CDR3 is CASSQTDIRAGTGELFF. The CDR3, as DNA: TGCGCCAGCAGCCAGACGGATATTCGAGCGGGGACCGGGGAGCTGTTTTTT.

The V call is TRBV7-9, the J call TRBJ2-7, with D unclear. There are 17 residues in the CDR3. The V and J ends lost 0 bases and 6 bases respectively, with 21 bases between them. Germline V gene sequence: CDR1 SEHNR, CDR2 FQNEAQ (reference sequence). CDR3 DNA sequence: TGTGCCAGCAGCTTAGCGGATCGGAGTTTCAGTCGTCCCGAGCAGTACTTC. Translating gives CASSLADRSFSRPEQYF.

CDR3 residues: CASSTGQGSRNTIYF. The CDR3 nucleotides read TGTGCCAGCAGCACGGGACAGGGCTCGAGAAACACCATATATTTT. This chain connects TRBV3-1 (or the pseudogene TRBV3-2) to TRBJ1-3, with TRBD1 matching 9 bases. This CDR3 has 15 amino acids. J was trimmed by 5 bases and V by 5 bases; bases with no gene match: 7. Germline V gene sequence: CDR1 LGHDT, CDR2 YNNKEL (reference sequence).

The chain recombines TRBV21-1 with TRBJ2-2; TRBD1, the table's D call, lacks a check against the DNA. TRBV21-1 is a documented pseudogene. The CDR3 spans 17 residues. For the CDR3, the DNA is TGTGCCAGCAGCTTTCCTTCAGGGGGTGGCAACACCGGGGAGCTGTTTTTT. It translates to CASSFPSGGGNTGELFF.

The chain employs TRBV5-5 and TRBJ1-1; D gene uncertain. V lost 4 bases, J lost 6 bases, and 16 bases lay in between. Germline-derived CDR1 and CDR2 are SGHKS and YYEKEE (reference sequence). This CDR3 has 14 residues. The CDR3 here is CASSPLASVSEAFF. For the CDR3, the DNA is TGTGCCAGCAGCCCCCTAGCGTCTGTCTCTGAAGCTTTCTTT.

The gene calls are TRBV25-1 and TRBJ2-3, with D unresolved. CDR1 is MGHDK, CDR2 SYGVNS, per germline. Trimming removed 3 bases from V and 2 bases from J, with 15 bases in between. This CDR3 has 16 amino acids. This CDR3 reads CASSDMKAEPTDTQYF. CDR3 in DNA: TGTGCCAGCAGTGATATGAAGGCGGAGCCCACAGATACGCAGTATTTT. The variable domain in full, completed from reference TRBV25-1 and TRBJ2-3, reads EADIYQTPRYLVIGTGKKITLECSQTMGHDKMYWYQQDPGMELHLIHYSYGVNSTEKGDLSSESTVSRIRTEHFPLTLESARPSHTSQYLCASSDMKAEPTDTQYFGPGTRLTVL.

This chain uses TRBV19 with TRBJ1-5; D is uncertain. The CDR3 totals 13 residues. Germline-derived CDR1 and CDR2 are LNHDA and SQIVND (reference sequence). Trimming shortened V by 5 bases and J by 4 bases, and 9 bases separated the two germline ends. As DNA, the CDR3 is TGTGCCAGTAGTGGATTCGGGAATCAGCCCCAGCATTTT. As protein: CASSGFGNQPQHF.

The genes are TRBV12-3 or TRBV12-4 and TRBJ2-1; 7 bases line up with TRBD2. The CDR3 runs 12 residues. V shed 6 bases and J 4 bases; nucleotides not matched to a gene: 0. For the CDR3, the DNA is TGTGCCAGCAGGGGGGGGTACAATGAGCAGTTCTTC. It translates to CASRGGYNEQFF.

This clone appeared once. The rearrangement joins TRBV6-2 or TRBV6-3 to TRBJ1-1, with D perhaps TRBD1 (6 bases). V was clipped by 0 bases and J by 8 bases, with 10 bases between them. Germline CDR1 is MNHEY and CDR2 is SVGEGT. The CDR3 loop spans 13 amino acids. This CDR3 is CASSYSTQGEAFF. CDR3 coding DNA: TGTGCCAGCAGTTACTCGACACAGGGCGAAGCTTTCTTT.

This clone was found a few times. The V call is TRBV10-3, the J call TRBJ2-1; possible D gene TRBD1, 6 bases. There are 15 residues in the CDR3. The germline V and J ends were trimmed by 0 bases and 8 bases, with 14 bases remaining between them. The germline V gene encodes CDR1 ENHRY and CDR2 SYGVKD. For the CDR3, the DNA is TGTGCCATCAGTGAGTCGGTTGGGGGCCAGGATGAGCAGTTCTTC. It codes for CAISESVGGQDEQFF.

The sample holds a few counts of this clone. The chain employs TRBV5-1 and TRBJ2-1; the D gene is possibly TRBD1 (6 bases). The CDR3 is 14 residues long. The V end was cut by 10 bases, the J end by 5 bases, with 19 bases between. Germline values: CDR1 SGHRS, CDR2 YFSETQ. CDR3 region: CASHLGGPNNEQFF. Here the CDR3 DNA reads TGCGCCTCCCATTTAGGGGGTCCGAACAATGAGCAGTTCTTC.

In this sample, this clone turned up many times. The rearrangement uses TRBV5-1 and TRBJ2-5; D remains ambiguous. Trimming took 0 bases from V and 5 from J, leaving 11 bases between them. The CDR3 length is 14 residues. The germline CDR1 and CDR2 sequences are SGHRS and YFSETQ. CDR3 sequence reads: CASSLEQIRETQYF. CDR3 in DNA: TGCGCCAGCAGCTTGGAGCAGATCAGGGAGACCCAGTACTTC. The full variable domain, with the rest looked up from reference TRBV5-1 and TRBJ2-5, is KAGVTQTPRYLIKTRGQQVTLSCSPISGHRSVSWYQQTPGQGLQFLFEYFSETQRNKGNFPGRFSGRQFSNSRSEMNVSTLELGDSALYLCASSLEQIRETQYFGPGTRLLVL.

The chain links TRBV28 to TRBJ1-5; D is uncertain. Germline V gene data show CDR1 as MDHEN and CDR2 as SYDVKM. The CDR3 is 15 residues long. V was shortened by 3 bases and J by 2 bases, with 11 bases between the two germline ends. CDR3 amino acids: CASSFISGGNQPQHF. DNA of the CDR3: TGTGCCAGCAGTTTCATATCAGGCGGCAATCAGCCCCAGCATTTT.